Detailed here is one T cell receptor beta chain. Its antigen remains unidentified. No much larger clone is present one base from it, and per-base qualities are unavailable. The High Capacity cDNA Reverse Transcription Kit was used to reverse transcribe all of the isolated RNA, meaning that expressed TCRB transcripts were what got sequenced. Naive, central memory and regulatory T cell samples underwent deep immunoSEQ sequencing, averaging around 3.9 million total reads per sample. Sorted cells were lysed in RLT buffer, and RNA was extracted using DNase-treated RNeasy Micro or Mini kits according to cell number. Each cell subset was processed separately to prevent cross-contamination, with patient and healthy donor samples processed together. The immunoSEQ multiplex PCR was used to amplify TCRB sequences from cDNA, generating 87-bp fragments that spanned the CDR3 region. Amplicons were sequenced on the Illumina HiSeq platform. The authors' analysis ran thus. Synthetic template baselines were used to correct PCR bias computationally, reads within Hamming distance 2 were collapsed together, and singletons that could not be merged were discarded. Reads were aligned against IMGT to assign V, D and J genes, CDR3 length and insertions or deletions at six rearrangement sites. Within each subset, clonotype counts were normalized to sorted cell number, after which true diversity and Gini coefficients were computed with the tcR R package. The overlap coefficient, calculated on TCRB nucleotide sequences, was used to measure repertoire sharing. This immuneACCESS table, as held by TCRdb, lists in-frame sequences with V and J called but not all clones. Of the missing ones, under half trace to an unresolved V gene in checked studies; the others have no known cause. The DNA was the basis for D and trimming; V, J and clone size are from that table. This sample is represented by 150,000 to 200,000 clones; around 8% of them were singletons. About 0.9% of the sample goes to the ten largest clones.

A single peripheral blood draw of about 116 mL on average was collected from each donor into heparinised tubes. Using a panel that included CD45RO, CCR7, CD25, CD127, CD95 and CD27, naive, central memory, regulatory and stem cell-like memory CD4+ T cells were sorted on a BD FACSAria II. Purity was above 98% for every sorted population. PBMCs were isolated right away by Lymphoprep density gradient centrifugation and were stained directly, without culture. To minimize batch effects, samples were stained and sorted in pairs, one healthy donor with one patient per experiment. This sample stems from a study of beta chain features in type 1 diabetes (dated by TCRdb to 2017 to 2018). About the investigation overall: Mean age, gender distribution, total cell number and subset yield were not different between patients and healthy donors. A total of roughly 100 million sorted cells were examined across all samples, and the number of cells per subset was strongly correlated with RNA yield. The study compared the TCRB repertoires of sorted circulating CD4+ T cell subsets in recently diagnosed type 1 diabetes patients with those in matched healthy donors. Regulatory and stem cell-like memory subsets were obtained from only 8 patients and roughly 8 healthy donors, while naive and central memory subsets were obtained from all 28 donors.

Here is what the overall study found, with its caveats: The naive, central memory and regulatory TCRB repertoires appeared to resemble one another more closely among patients than among healthy donors. HLA sub-analyses involved small numbers of individuals, so any influence of HLA type on TCRB rearrangement remained unresolved. Type 1 diabetes patients showed a moderate but significant shortening of TCRB CDR3 length in all four CD4+ subsets. Shorter templates might have been favored by PCR, but patient and control samples were amplified and corrected together, so both groups would have been affected equally by any skew. Fewer insertions and more nucleotide deletions at VDJ recombination sites were observed in patients with type 1 diabetes, implying thymic rearrangement abnormalities. Sequencing cDNA rather than genomic DNA could over-represent highly expressing activated cells, although activation and CD3 levels did not differ between groups.

The cysteine opens and the phenylalanine closes a CDR3 of 15 amino acids. Only the CDR3 DNA stays, 45 bases, in frame from base 1. Between the V and J ends, shortened by 4 bases and 8 bases respectively, the junction contains 19 bases. CDR1 and CDR2 are read off the germline V gene as MNHNS and SASEGT. The receptor was derived from a woman in her forties with type 1 diabetes. The source material was central memory CD4+ T cells from blood. The sequence is built from TRBV6-1 and TRBJ2-3; a tentative D call is TRBD2 (7 bases match). The CDR3 protein sequence reads: CASSVPGGEGGTQYF. DNA sequence: TGTGCCAGCAGTGTCCCGGGGGGCGAGGGGGGTACGCAGTATTTT.